The 31 T cell receptor beta chains reported below all come from one sample, sequenced in a study of cytomegalovirus exposure and HLA in healthy donors. The table came from immunoSEQ multiplex PCR; TCRdb's copy has only in-frame clones and leaves some out. The table includes 130,000 or so clones, about nine tenths detected once. Material for sequencing was PBMCs. Receptor source: a woman in her 30s in good health and CMV-seropositive.

The chain recombines TRBV5-1 with TRBJ1-1; 7 bases match TRBD1. The length of the CDR3 is 14 residues. Trimming took 4 bases from V and 4 from J; bases not matched to a gene: 7. Germline V gene data show CDR1 as SGHRS and CDR2 as YFSETQ. CDR3: CASSMEGAGTEAFF. CDR3 DNA sequence: TGCGCCAGCAGCATGGAGGGGGCTGGCACTGAAGCTTTCTTT.

This chain connects TRBV27 to TRBJ1-4; D remains ambiguous. CDR1 is MNHEY, CDR2 SMNVEV, per germline (reference sequence). There are 13 residues in the CDR3. V was cut by 10 bases and J by 0 bases, with 9 bases left in between. This CDR3 reads CATALATNEKLFF. CDR3 nucleotide sequence: TGTGCCACCGCACTCGCAACTAATGAAAAACTGTTTTTT.

The chain recombines TRBV5-1 with TRBJ2-3, with TRBD2 identical over 9 bases. Looked up from germline, CDR1 is SGHRS and CDR2 is YFSETQ. V gave up 3 bases and J gave up 4 bases; unmatched junction bases: 9. The length of the CDR3 is 16 residues. The CDR3: CASSSGRGGASDTQYF. DNA of the CDR3: TGCGCCAGCAGCTCCGGACGCGGGGGGGCGTCAGATACGCAGTATTTT.

The chain employs TRBV6-5 and TRBJ2-1; 7 bases agree with TRBD2. J lost 7 bases, V lost 2 bases, and 8 bases had no gene match. Looked up from germline, CDR1 is MNHEY and CDR2 is SVGAGI. The CDR3 runs to 15 residues. The CDR3, as DNA: TGTGCCAGCAGTTACAGCGGGGCCCGGAGTAATGAGCAGTTCTTC. Residues: CASSYSGARSNEQFF.

The chain has TRBV7-2 and TRBJ1-5; D is unclear. CDR1 and CDR2 (germline): SGHTA, FQGNSA. The CDR3 has 15 amino acids. V lost 0 bases and J lost 0, with 6 bases in between. The CDR3 region is CASSLAGVSNQPQHF. CDR3 coding DNA: TGTGCCAGCAGCTTAGCCGGGGTTAGCAATCAGCCCCAGCATTTT. Complete variable domain (other parts from reference TRBV7-2 and TRBJ1-5): GAGVSQSPSNKVTEKGKDVELRCDPISGHTALYWYRQSLGQGLEFLIYFQGNSAPDKSGLPSDRFSAERTGGSVSTLTIQRTQQEDSAVYLCASSLAGVSNQPQHFGDGTRLSIL.

V gene TRBV29-1 combines with J gene TRBJ2-7, with a weak D call TRBD1 (5 bases). V dropped 7 bases and J dropped 0 bases, with 13 bases sitting between them. The CDR3 has 13 residues. CDR1 and CDR2 from the germline V gene are SQVTM and ANQGSEA. The CDR3 loop reads CSARRGSSYEQYF. As DNA, the CDR3 is TGCAGCGCACGTAGGGGTTCCTCCTACGAGCAGTACTTC.

The sample holds a few counts of this clone. The chain recombines TRBV15 with TRBJ2-2; 8 nucleotides agree with TRBD2. Unmatched junction bases numbered 4, after V lost 0 bases and J lost 1 base. Germline values: CDR1 LNHNV, CDR2 YYDKDF (reference sequence). There are 17 residues in the CDR3. The CDR3 DNA sequence: TGTGCCACCAGCAGAGATCTTAGCGGGGAGAACACCGGGGAGCTGTTTTTT. Translated, it gives CATSRDLSGENTGELFF.

The chain recombines TRBV9 with TRBJ2-7; 8 bases fit TRBD2. CDR3 length: 14 amino acids. Losses at the gene ends were 0 bases for V and 5 bases for J; bases not matched to a gene: 4. Germline V CDR1 and CDR2: SGDLS, YYNGEE. CDR3 DNA: TGTGCCAGCAGCGTAGGACTAGCGCCAAACGAGCAGTACTTC. Translated, it gives CASSVGLAPNEQYF.

The V gene is TRBV19, the J gene TRBJ2-5; 8 bases map to TRBD1. Germline CDR1 and CDR2: LNHDA and SQIVND (reference sequence). The CDR3 runs 15 residues. The V gene end was trimmed by 5 bases and the J gene end by 5 bases; junction bases not matched to a gene: 10. The CDR3 spells CASSFRTGPRETQYF. The DNA of the CDR3 is TGTGCCAGTAGTTTCAGGACAGGGCCGAGGGAGACCCAGTACTTC. Supplemented by reference TRBV19 and TRBJ2-5, the full variable domain reads DGGITQSPKYLFRKEGQNVTLSCEQNLNHDAMYWYRQDPGQGLRLIYYSQIVNDFQKGDIAEGYSVSREKKESFPLTVTSAQKNPTAFYLCASSFRTGPRETQYFGPGTRLLVL.

The chain uses TRBV5-1 and TRBJ2-7; D is unclear. The CDR3 loop spans 13 amino acids. V was trimmed by 0 bases and J by 2 bases, leaving 6 bases between them. Germline lookup yields CDR1 SGHRS and CDR2 YFSETQ. The CDR3 region is CASSLDTTYEQYF. CDR3 sequence (DNA): TGCGCCAGCAGCTTGGACACGACCTACGAGCAGTACTTC.

This sequence joins TRBV4-1 and TRBJ2-1, with 12 bases that match TRBD2. V shed 4 bases and J 4 bases; nucleotides not matched to a gene: 8. This CDR3 has 17 residues. CDR1 and CDR2 (germline): MGHRA, YSYEKL. CDR3 region: CASSRRTSGEGYNEQFF. In nucleotides, the CDR3 is TGCGCCAGCAGCCGGCGGACTAGCGGGGAAGGATACAATGAGCAGTTCTTC.

The CDR3 region has the DNA TGTGCCAGCAGTGGTGGGGGGTCCACTGAAGCTTTCTTT. Protein product: CASSGGGSTEAFF. This rearrangement joins TRBV2 to TRBJ1-1, with D possibly matching TRBD1 (5 bases). Germline V lookup: CDR1 SNHLY, CDR2 FYNNEI. The CDR3 totals 13 residues. V was cut by 4 bases and J by 4 bases, with 10 bases left in between.

The rearrangement uses TRBV6-5 and TRBJ2-7, with D possibly matching TRBD2 (6 bases). The length of the CDR3 is 13 residues. The V end was cut by 6 bases, the J end by 4 bases, with 13 bases between. Germline lookup yields CDR1 MNHEY and CDR2 SVGAGI. CDR3 DNA sequence: TGTGCCAGCAGGACGGGAGACGGTTACGAGCAGTACTTC. It is translated as CASRTGDGYEQYF.

The chain carries TRBV27 and TRBJ1-2; D remains ambiguous. Trimming removed 2 bases from V and 2 bases from J, with 6 bases in between. Germline CDR1 MNHEY, CDR2 SMNVEV (reference sequence). CDR3 length: 13 amino acids. CDR3 residues: CASSLGQNYGYTF. CDR3 coding DNA: TGTGCCAGCAGTTTAGGGCAGAACTATGGCTACACCTTC.

The V gene is TRBV5-1, the J gene TRBJ2-3, with D perhaps TRBD1 (6 bases). The germline CDR1 and CDR2 sequences are SGHRS and YFSETQ. The CDR3 covers 14 residues. V gave up 4 bases and J gave up 5 bases, with 14 bases separating them. The chain's CDR3 is CASSDPGVEDTQYF. The CDR3 DNA reads TGCGCCAGCAGCGACCCAGGGGTGGAAGATACGCAGTATTTT.

The genes are TRBV28 and TRBJ1-5, with 9 bases lining up with TRBD1. Trimming removed 3 bases from V and 4 bases from J; junction bases left unmatched: 1. The CDR3 is made up of 14 amino acids. The V gene's germline CDR1 is MDHEN and CDR2 SYDVKM. CDR3 in amino acids: CASSLTGGNQPQHF. The CDR3 nucleotides read TGTGCCAGCAGTTTGACAGGGGGTAATCAGCCCCAGCATTTT.

The chain couples TRBV11-2 to TRBJ1-4; a weak D match, TRBD1 (5 bases). The V end lost 4 bases, the J end lost 0 bases, and 9 bases lay between the germline ends. CDR1 SGHAT and CDR2 FQNNGV come from the germline V gene. This CDR3 has 15 amino acids. The CDR3 protein is CASSSDSATNEKLFF. In DNA, the CDR3 is TGTGCCAGCAGCTCCGACAGCGCAACTAATGAAAAACTGTTTTTT.

This sequence joins TRBV19 and TRBJ2-7, with D maybe TRBD1 (5 bases). The CDR3 contains 15 residues. Germline V gene data show CDR1 as LNHDA and CDR2 as SQIVND (reference sequence). Trimming left V 3 bases short and J 2 bases short, with 14 bases between. The CDR3 sequence: CASSMKVDSPYEQYF. The CDR3 region has the DNA TGTGCCAGTAGTATGAAGGTAGACAGTCCCTACGAGCAGTACTTC.

This clone has only one observation. This chain joins TRBV28 and TRBJ1-6; D gene ambiguous. This CDR3 region has 14 residues. The germline CDR1 and CDR2 sequences are MDHEN and SYDVKM. V lost 6 bases, J lost 10 bases, and 16 bases lay in between. CDR3 sequence (DNA): TGTGCCAGCAGCAGTCCCCGAGGCAACTCACCCCTCCACTTT. This translates into CASSSPRGNSPLHF.

The gene calls are TRBV18 and TRBJ2-1; 10 bases match TRBD2. With 3 bases clipped from V and 4 bases from J, the junction kept 6 bases outside the gene matches. The CDR3 is 16 residues long. The germline CDR1 and CDR2 sequences are KGHSH and LQKENI. In nucleotides, the CDR3 is TGTGCCAGCTCACCGGCTAGCGGGAGCCAGTACAATGAGCAGTTCTTC. Its translation: CASSPASGSQYNEQFF.

This clone was picked up one time. V gene TRBV2 combines with J gene TRBJ1-1, with D maybe TRBD1 (5 bases). From germline, CDR1 is SNHLY and CDR2 FYNNEI. CDR3 length: 13 amino acids. V was pared by 6 bases and J by 1 base, with 9 bases between. The CDR3 nucleotides are TGTGCCAGCAGATACACAGGGAACACTGAAGCTTTCTTT. This encodes CASRYTGNTEAFF. The full variable domain, completed using reference TRBV2 and TRBJ1-1, is EPEVTQTPSHQVTQMGQEVILRCVPISNHLYFYWYRQILGQKVEFLVSFYNNEISEKSEIFDDQFSVERPDGSNFTLKIRSTKLEDSAMYFCASRYTGNTEAFFGQGTRLTVV.

The V and J genes are TRBV5-1 and TRBJ2-2; D might be TRBD2 (6 bases). The CDR3 has 13 residues. The V and J ends lost 6 bases and 7 bases respectively, with 13 bases between them. Germline values: CDR1 SGHRS, CDR2 YFSETQ. This CDR3 is CASNPGGGGELFF. CDR3 DNA: TGCGCCAGCAACCCCGGGGGTGGCGGGGAGCTGTTTTTT.

This rearrangement joins TRBV29-1 to TRBJ2-7, with 9 bases matching TRBD1. V shed 5 bases, J shed 2 bases, and the junction held 7 bases outside the gene matches. CDR1 is SQVTM, CDR2 ANQGSEA, per germline. The CDR3 is made up of 14 amino acids. The CDR3 coding sequence is TGCAGCGTTAAGACAGGGGGAGGTGCCTACGAGCAGTACTTC. Translation gives CSVKTGGGAYEQYF.

V gene TRBV28 combines with J gene TRBJ2-5; D is uncertain. CDR1 and CDR2 from the germline V gene are MDHEN and SYDVKM. This CDR3 region has 15 residues. V dropped 6 bases and J dropped 4 bases, with 18 bases sitting between them. The CDR3 DNA reads as TGTGCCAGCAGCCCCCCTGGCGGCGGCTCAGAGACCCAGTACTTC. This translates into CASSPPGGGSETQYF.

This clone has more than one count but fewer than ten. The chain carries TRBV6-1 and TRBJ1-5, with 8 bases that match TRBD1. CDR1 and CDR2 from the germline V gene are MNHNS and SASEGT. V lost 8 bases and J lost 6; bases outside the gene matches: 9. CDR3 length: 14 residues. CDR3 loop: CASRADRESQPQHF. The CDR3 bases are TGTGCCAGCCGCGCGGACAGGGAGAGTCAGCCCCAGCATTTT.

This chain links TRBV9 with TRBJ1-1; a possible D gene is TRBD1 (6 bases). The CDR3 sequence is 13 residues long. The V end was cut by 4 bases, the J end by 4 bases, with 11 bases between. Germline CDR1 reads SGDLS; CDR2 reads YYNGEE. The CDR3 sequence: CASSPWGPTEAFF. The CDR3 nucleotides read TGTGCCAGCAGCCCCTGGGGGCCCACTGAAGCTTTCTTT.

The V call is TRBV7-9, the J call TRBJ1-1; 9 nucleotides match TRBD1. Germline CDR1 SEHNR, CDR2 FQNEAQ (reference sequence). Germline trimming cut 5 bases from V and 5 bases from J; bases unmatched to any gene: 15. The CDR3 spans 17 residues. The CDR3 nucleotides read TGTGCCAGCAGCAGCACCGGGACAGGGAGCGGGAATACTGAAGCTTTCTTT. It encodes CASSSTGTGSGNTEAFF.

This clone came up once. The chain combines TRBV29-1 with TRBJ1-1; no definite D call. Germline V lookup: CDR1 SQVTM, CDR2 ANQGSEA. The CDR3 contains 11 residues. This chain's CDR3 is CSGRARTEAFF. CDR3 sequence (DNA): TGCAGTGGGAGGGCGCGCACTGAAGCTTTCTTT.

The genes are TRBV27 and TRBJ2-3, with D unresolved. Germline V gives CDR1 MNHEY, CDR2 SMNVEV (reference sequence). This CDR3 contains 14 residues. V gave up 6 bases and J gave up 0 bases, with 10 bases separating them. The CDR3 here is CASRPGVSTDTQYF. CDR3 coding DNA: TGTGCCAGCAGGCCGGGTGTTAGCACAGATACGCAGTATTTT.

The J gene is TRBJ2-5, the V gene TRBV9; 9 bases agree with TRBD1. This CDR3 spans 14 amino acids. The V gene's germline CDR1 is SGDLS and CDR2 YYNGEE. J lost 7 bases, V lost 3 bases, and 7 bases had no gene match. The CDR3 nucleotides are TGTGCCAGCAGCGCACAGGGGGCGGTCGGGACCCAGTACTTC. It codes for CASSAQGAVGTQYF.

This chain joins TRBV9 and TRBJ2-1; D is possibly TRBD2 (6 bases). The CDR3 has 18 amino acids. V was shortened by 3 bases and J by 5 bases, with 24 bases between the two germline ends. Germline V gene data show CDR1 as SGDLS and CDR2 as YYNGEE. Here the CDR3 DNA reads TGTGCCAGCAGCGGAAACCCGGAGGGGAGATGGGGTCACAATGAGCAGTTCTTC. Encoded protein: CASSGNPEGRWGHNEQFF.